The rows below give T cell receptor beta chains drawn from one sample of a study of T cell responses to AZD1222 COVID-19 vaccine. Clones were read by immunoSEQ multiplex PCR, and TCRdb kept only the in-frame ones, dropping some. The sample has 150,000 to 200,000 clones, around 92% seen once. Sequencing used peripheral blood, obtained 28 days after the second AZD1222 dose. The receptors stem from an adult who received the AZD1222 COVID-19 vaccine. Each CDR3 is given with its conserved first and last residue. The size of a clone is reported for some rows only, either as once, few or many, or as a class for expanded clones.

TRBV21-1	.	TRBJ1-2	CASSIGTIYGYTF
TRBV12-3/TRBV12-4	.	TRBJ1-1	CASSVQPVTEAFF
TRBV9	.	TRBJ2-7	CASSRGQGDYEQYF
TRBV9	.	TRBJ2-1	CASSARRSSYNEQFF
TRBV19	.	TRBJ1-5	CASSIGPGTMPQHF
TRBV5-1	.	TRBJ2-7	CASSLEAGTGFSYEQYF
TRBV14	once	TRBJ2-1	CASSQDPRQANYNEQFF
TRBV6-2/TRBV6-3	few	TRBJ1-1	CASSRLGGQGTEAFF
TRBV7-9	.	TRBJ1-1	CASSLDRGGTGRPNTEAFF
TRBV19	.	TRBJ1-1	CASSRGPLGTEAFF
TRBV5-1	.	TRBJ1-1	CASRTTGFDTEAFF
TRBV4-1	.	TRBJ2-1	CASSLTSGGSYNEQFF
TRBV11-2	.	TRBJ1-1	CASSLLPQRNTEAFF
TRBV12-3/TRBV12-4	.	TRBJ1-5	CASRFERQPQHF
TRBV7-6	.	TRBJ2-1	CASSLGGLAVYNEQFF
TRBV15	.	TRBJ2-3	CATSMWGISTDTQYF
TRBV12-5	.	TRBJ2-7	CASGLVETANEQYF
TRBV3-1/TRBV3-2	once	TRBJ1-5	CASSQGGQLNQPQHF
TRBV6-5	once	TRBJ1-2	CASSYADNYGYTF
TRBV5-6	.	TRBJ1-2	CASSLGEWNYGYTF
TRBV10-3	.	TRBJ1-3	CAISGTGEDTIYF
TRBV7-3	once	TRBJ2-5	CASSSGQQETQYF
TRBV12-3/TRBV12-4	.	TRBJ1-1	CASSIRLNTEAFF
TRBV7-6	.	TRBJ2-7	CASSLGPSYEQYF
TRBV10-3	.	TRBJ1-2	CANSKDGWGRGRDGYTF
TRBV6-1	.	TRBJ2-2	CASSVLLAGGDGELFF
TRBV12-3/TRBV12-4	.	TRBJ1-1	CATRGAEAFF
TRBV3-1/TRBV3-2	.	TRBJ1-1	CASSPRTGLAFF